This passage covers 26 T cell receptor beta chains from one sample sequenced in a study of T cells after yellow fever vaccination. TCRdb redid the calling of the 5' RACE reads with MiXCR, one entry per CDR3 protein. The profile covers more than 350,000 distinct CDR3 sequences, with roughly 12% appearing a single time and 18% taken by the ten largest. Sequencing used PBMCs, obtained on the day of the first yellow fever vaccination. The receptors stem from a man between 18 and 35 years old who received the YFV17D yellow fever vaccine.

This chain uses TRBV2 with TRBJ2-2; no clear D gene. The V end lost 4 bases, the J end lost 3 bases, and 6 bases lay between the germline ends. This CDR3 has 13 amino acids. Germline CDR1 is SNHLY and CDR2 is FYNNEI. The CDR3 DNA is TGTGCCAGCAGTGGACCCTACACCGGGGAGCTGTTTTTT. Amino acids: CASSGPYTGELFF.

This clonotype was counted at least ten times. The chain links TRBV3-1 to TRBJ1-3; D is undetermined. V was shortened by 5 bases and J by 0 bases, with 2 bases between the two germline ends. Looked up from germline, CDR1 is LGHDT and CDR2 is YNNKEL (reference sequence). The CDR3 is made up of 12 amino acids. This CDR3 is CASSFSGNTIYF. The CDR3 DNA is TGTGCCAGCAGCTTCTCTGGAAACACCATATATTTT.

This clonotype was counted between two and nine times. This rearrangement joins TRBV20-1 to TRBJ1-1; possible D gene TRBD1, 6 bases. CDR3 length: 11 amino acids. CDR1 is DFQATT, CDR2 SNEGSKA, per germline (reference sequence). V was trimmed by 3 bases and J by 11 bases, leaving 13 bases between them. Here the CDR3 reads CSARFGTQAFF. The CDR3 region has the DNA TGCAGTGCTAGGTTCGGGACACAGGCTTTCTTT.

Only a few counts were recorded for this clonotype. The J gene is TRBJ2-3, the V gene TRBV29-1; D possibly matches TRBD1 or TRBD2 (6 bases each). The germline gives CDR1 SQVTM, CDR2 ANQGSEA. With 4 bases removed from V and 5 bases from J, the gap between germline ends came to 16 bases. This CDR3 has 14 residues. CDR3 sequence: CSVAGGRLGDTQYF. The CDR3 coding sequence is TGCAGCGTTGCTGGGGGGCGGTTAGGAGATACGCAGTATTTT.

This chain joins TRBV27 and TRBJ1-4, with D tentatively TRBD1 (6 bases). The germline V gene encodes CDR1 MNHEY and CDR2 SMNVEV (reference sequence). The CDR3 runs 14 residues. Trimming cost V 3 bases and J 8 bases, with 13 bases left between them. In nucleotides, the CDR3 is TGTGCCAGCAGTTTCGTGGCAGGGGACGAAAAACTGTTTTTT. This sequence encodes CASSFVAGDEKLFF.

J is TRBJ1-3 and V is TRBV5-5; D not certain. Germline values: CDR1 SGHKS, CDR2 YYEKEE (reference sequence). The CDR3 length is 14 residues. V was cut by 3 bases and J by 2 bases, with 9 bases left in between. This CDR3 is CASSWEVTGNTIYF. The CDR3 DNA sequence: TGTGCCAGCAGCTGGGAAGTAACTGGAAACACCATATATTTT.

This clonotype occurred a few times. This chain's CDR3 is CASSPRQGENTEAFF. For the CDR3, the DNA is TGTGCCAGCAGCCCGCGACAGGGAGAGAACACTGAAGCTTTCTTT. The chain recombines TRBV14 with TRBJ1-1; TRBD1 matches 7 bases. The CDR3 is made up of 15 amino acids. Germline V lookup: CDR1 SGHDN, CDR2 FVKESK. Trimming at V came to 4 bases and at J to 1 base, leaving 6 bases not matched to a gene.

This clonotype was detected only a few times. The chain links TRBV7-2 to TRBJ1-1, with D perhaps TRBD1 (6 bases). Trimming took 2 bases from V and 1 from J, leaving 11 bases between them. Per the germline V gene, CDR1 is SGHTA and CDR2 is FQGNSA. This CDR3 spans 15 amino acids. CDR3 sequence reads: CASSLRTVKNTEAFF. The CDR3 DNA reads as TGTGCCAGCAGCTTACGGACAGTTAAGAACACTGAAGCTTTCTTT.

The chain has TRBV24-1 and TRBJ2-1; D perhaps matches TRBD2 (6 bases). CDR3 length: 17 residues. Germline-derived CDR1 and CDR2 are KGHDR and SFDVKD. V dropped 10 bases and J dropped 0 bases, with 21 bases sitting between them. CDR3: CATIRDFRFSSYNEQFF. The CDR3 bases are TGTGCCACTATCCGGGACTTTCGATTCAGCTCCTACAATGAGCAGTTCTTC.

The CDR3 is CASSARPNTEAFF. CDR3 nucleotides: TGTGCCAGCAGTGCCCGCCCGAACACTGAAGCTTTCTTT. The V and J genes are TRBV6-1 and TRBJ1-1, with D unresolved. Trimming took off 4 bases at V and 1 base at J, with 7 bases between the two ends. There are 13 residues in the CDR3. The germline V gene has CDR1 MNHNS and CDR2 SASEGT.

The CDR3 sequence: CSASPITSGGADTQYF. CDR3 coding DNA: TGCAGTGCCAGCCCCATTACTAGCGGGGGAGCAGATACGCAGTATTTT. This sequence joins TRBV20-1 and TRBJ2-3, with TRBD2 matching over 11 bases. The trim removed 6 bases at V and 4 bases at J, leaving 12 bases unmatched. Germline V gene data show CDR1 as DFQATT and CDR2 as SNEGSKA (reference sequence). The CDR3 has 16 amino acids.

V and J are TRBV27 and TRBJ1-4; 7 bases agree with TRBD1. There are 15 residues in the CDR3. With 3 bases clipped from V and 8 bases from J, the junction kept 9 bases outside the gene matches. The germline gives CDR1 MNHEY, CDR2 SMNVEV (reference sequence). CDR3 DNA sequence: TGTGCCAGCAGTTTTAGGAGGGACAGTCGAGAAAAACTGTTTTTT. It encodes CASSFRRDSREKLFF.

This clonotype was seen many times. The chain couples TRBV12-3 or TRBV12-4 to TRBJ1-2; D gene uncertain. CDR3 length: 12 amino acids. Trimming shortened V by 5 bases and J by 2 bases, and 6 bases separated the two germline ends. CDR3 amino acids: CASSRENYGYTF. CDR3 in DNA: TGTGCCAGCAGTCGGGAAAACTATGGCTACACCTTC.

Only a few counts were recorded for this clonotype. The chain combines TRBV11-1 with TRBJ1-1; TRBD1 is a possible D gene (6 bases). V dropped 5 bases and J dropped 5 bases, with 18 bases sitting between them. Per germline, CDR1 SGHAT and CDR2 FQDESV (reference sequence). The CDR3 loop spans 15 amino acids. CDR3 bases: TGTGCCAGCAGCCCTACAGGGTGGCGGCAAACTGAAGCTTTCTTT. Translating it yields CASSPTGWRQTEAFF.

Ten or more counts support this clonotype. This chain uses TRBV11-2 with TRBJ1-1; the match to TRBD1 covers 11 bases. With 6 bases clipped from V and 4 bases from J, the junction kept 7 bases outside the gene matches. Germline values: CDR1 SGHAT, CDR2 FQNNGV. This CDR3 spans 15 amino acids. The CDR3, as DNA: TGTGCCAGCAGACCGACGGGACAGGGGGTCACTGAAGCTTTCTTT. Translating gives CASRPTGQGVTEAFF.

V is TRBV10-3 and J is TRBJ2-7, with TRBD1 matching over 10 bases. This CDR3 contains 13 residues. V dropped 4 bases and J dropped 4; count of bases not matched to a gene: 1. Germline lookup yields CDR1 ENHRY and CDR2 SYGVKD. CDR3 in DNA: TGTGCCATCAGTGGGACAGGGGGTTACGAGCAGTACTTC. It translates to CAISGTGGYEQYF.

The chain links TRBV18 to TRBJ2-7, with a tentative D call TRBD2 (5 bases). Germline V gene lookup returns CDR1 KGHSH and CDR2 LQKENI. Trimming pared 2 bases from V and 5 bases from J, leaving 10 bases between. CDR3 length: 13 amino acids. CDR3 bases: TGTGCCAGCTCACCAGCTAGCAACCACGAGCAGTACGTC. Protein product: CASSPASNHEQYV.

This clonotype was recorded a few times. V usage is TRBV5-1 and J usage is TRBJ2-3; a weak D match, TRBD2 (5 bases). The germline CDR1 and CDR2 sequences are SGHRS and YFSETQ. Trimming pared 7 bases from V and 9 bases from J, leaving 21 bases between. The CDR3 has 14 amino acids. Here the CDR3 DNA reads TGCGCCAGCCGCTCAGGACTGGCCCCGGAGACGCAGTATTTT. Translating gives CASRSGLAPETQYF.

The chain is built from TRBV6-1 and TRBJ1-5, with a tentative D call TRBD1 (6 bases). This CDR3 has 18 amino acids. Trimming took 0 bases from V and 0 from J, leaving 15 bases between them. Germline V gene sequence: CDR1 MNHNS, CDR2 SASEGT. CDR3 residues: CASSEAGRQGHSNQPQHF. The CDR3 region has the DNA TGTGCCAGCAGTGAAGCCGGTAGGCAGGGGCATAGCAATCAGCCCCAGCATTTT.

The chain carries TRBV11-2 and TRBJ2-2, with 8 bases matching TRBD2. CDR1 SGHAT and CDR2 FQNNGV come from the germline V gene. This CDR3 has 16 amino acids. The J segment lost 5 bases and the V segment lost 1 base, leaving 6 bases of the junction unmatched. The CDR3 spells CASSLVVTSGTGELFF. The CDR3 region has the DNA TGTGCCAGCAGCTTAGTAGTTACTAGCGGAACCGGGGAGCTGTTTTTT. The variable domain in full, completed from reference TRBV11-2 and TRBJ2-2, reads EAGVAQSPRYKIIEKRQSVAFWCNPISGHATLYWYQQILGQGPKLLIQFQNNGVVDDSQLPKDRFSAERLKGVDSTLKIQPAKLEDSAVYLCASSLVVTSGTGELFFGEGSRLTVL.

The chain employs TRBV4-2 and TRBJ1-2; the D is unclear. Trimming pared 0 bases from V and 5 bases from J, leaving 10 bases between. The V gene's germline CDR1 is LGHNA and CDR2 YNFKEQ. This CDR3 comprises 14 residues. The CDR3 DNA reads as TGTGCCAGCAGCCAAGAACTGCGGGGATATGGCTACACCTTC. It yields the protein CASSQELRGYGYTF.

The rearrangement joins TRBV2 to TRBJ1-4, with a tentative D call TRBD1 (5 bases). The V and J ends lost 7 bases and 4 bases respectively, with 10 bases between them. This CDR3 has 13 residues. From germline, CDR1 is SNHLY and CDR2 FYNNEI. The CDR3 is CASMGQFNEKLFF. CDR3 nucleotide sequence: TGTGCCAGCATGGGGCAATTTAATGAAAAACTGTTTTTT.

J is TRBJ1-4 and V is TRBV9; tentatively, D is TRBD1 (5 bases). There are 15 residues in the CDR3. The V gene's germline CDR1 is SGDLS and CDR2 YYNGEE. V was trimmed by 4 bases and J by 1 base, leaving 11 bases between them. CDR3 nucleotides: TGTGCCAGCAGCTCCAAAGACAGAACTAATGAAAAACTGTTTTTT. Its translation is CASSSKDRTNEKLFF.

In its sample, this clonotype was seen a few times. J is TRBJ2-5 and V is TRBV20-1; 8 bases fit TRBD2. Trimming at V came to 1 base and at J to 5 bases, leaving 12 bases not matched to a gene. The CDR3 runs 16 residues. Germline loops: CDR1 DFQATT, CDR2 SNEGSKA (reference sequence). The CDR3: CSARAPRASGSETQYF. DNA for the CDR3: TGCAGTGCTAGAGCCCCCCGGGCTAGCGGGTCGGAGACCCAGTACTTC.

This clonotype has only a few counts. V and J are TRBV6-2 or TRBV6-3 and TRBJ2-1; 8 bases match TRBD2. V shed 5 bases, J shed 8 bases, and the junction held 5 bases outside the gene matches. This CDR3 is 13 amino acids long. Per the germline V gene, CDR1 is MNHEY and CDR2 is SVGEGT. CDR3 DNA: TGTGCCAGCAGTCCCTCGGGGGGGTATGAGCAGTTCTTC. Translating gives CASSPSGGYEQFF.

This clonotype was observed a few times. The V call is TRBV28, the J call TRBJ2-7; 14 nucleotides agree with TRBD2. The V gene's germline CDR1 is MDHEN and CDR2 SYDVKM. CDR3 size: 15 residues. With 10 bases clipped from V and 0 bases from J, the junction kept 5 bases outside the gene matches. In DNA, the CDR3 is TGTGCCACGGGACTAGCGGGGGAGGCCTCCTACGAGCAGTACGTC. Its translation is CATGLAGEASYEQYV.